Listed below are T cell receptor beta chains from one sample, sequenced in a study of cytomegalovirus exposure and HLA in healthy donors. Sequencing was performed with immunoSEQ multiplex PCR; in TCRdb, only in-frame clones are kept and a portion is missing. The sample has 120,000 or so clones, 70% to 80% seen once. Material: PBMCs. Receptors originate from a man aged 18 to 29 in good health and CMV-seronegative. CDR3s include the opening cysteine and the closing phenylalanine or tryptophan. A D gene is named only where the DNA matches it firmly. Part of the rows lack a size; the others show once, few, many or a class for expanded clones.

>NA|TRBV5-5|TRBJ1-2|TRBD1
CASSLSGSGTANYGYTF
TGTGCCAGCAGCTTGTCTGGGTCGGGGACAGCTAACTATGGCTACACCTTC
>NA|TRBV6-6|TRBJ2-7|NA
CASSWGGRSYEQYF
TGTGCCAGCAGTTGGGGAGGACGGAGCTACGAGCAGTACTTC
>NA|TRBV9|TRBJ1-4|NA
CASSVAPGETNEKLFF
TGTGCCAGCAGCGTAGCTCCCGGGGAAACTAATGAAAAACTGTTTTTT
>NA|TRBV5-6|TRBJ2-3|NA
CASSLPGLAEDTQYF
TGTGCCAGCAGTCTTCCGGGACTCGCAGAAGATACGCAGTATTTT
>NA|TRBV18|TRBJ2-3|NA
CASSPPRDEGVTDTQYF
TGTGCCAGCTCACCACCTCGGGACGAGGGGGTGACAGATACGCAGTATTTT
>NA|TRBV19|TRBJ2-3|TRBD1
CCFRDSHSTDTQYF
TGTTGCTTTCGGGACAGCCATAGCACAGATACGCAGTATTTT
>NA|TRBV4-2|TRBJ1-1|NA
CASSQEMEGVTEAFF
TGTGCCAGCAGCCAAGAAATGGAAGGGGTCACTGAAGCTTTCTTT
>NA|TRBV10-2|TRBJ1-3|NA
CASSEAVSGNTIYF
TGCGCCAGCAGTGAGGCGGTCTCTGGAAACACCATATATTTT
>NA|TRBV7-3|TRBJ2-1|TRBD2
CASSVGTSESSYNEQFF
TGTGCCAGCAGCGTGGGGACTAGCGAGAGCTCCTACAATGAGCAGTTCTTC
>NA|TRBV5-1|TRBJ2-3|NA
CASSSGSVATDTQYF
TGCGCCAGCAGCTCGGGGTCGGTGGCCACAGATACGCAGTATTTT
>once|TRBV5-1|TRBJ2-3|TRBD2
CASSFGSGRRADTQYF
TGCGCCAGCAGCTTTGGTAGCGGGAGACGAGCAGATACGCAGTATTTT
>NA|TRBV29-1|TRBJ1-6|TRBD1
CSVGQGNNSPLHF
TGCAGCGTGGGACAGGGCAATAATTCACCCCTCCACTTT
>NA|TRBV29-1|TRBJ1-2|TRBD1
CSGTDRGNNYGYTF
TGCAGCGGGACTGACAGGGGAAACAACTATGGCTACACCTTC
>few|TRBV30|TRBJ1-1|NA
CAWRVPGGGGRNTEAFF
TGTGCCTGGAGAGTGCCAGGTGGCGGGGGACGGAACACTGAAGCTTTCTTT
>NA|TRBV7-9|TRBJ1-5|NA
CASSLDAGNQPQHF
TGTGCCAGCAGCTTAGATGCGGGCAATCAGCCCCAGCATTTT
>few|TRBV6-5|TRBJ2-7|TRBD1
CASSDRANYEQYF
TGTGCCAGCAGCGACAGGGCAAACTACGAGCAGTACTTC
>few|TRBV11-3|TRBJ2-1|NA
CASSTWDNTNEQFF
TGTGCCAGCAGCACCTGGGACAACACCAATGAGCAGTTCTTC
>NA|TRBV25-1|TRBJ2-3|NA
CASSDAWSTDTQYF
TGTGCCAGCAGTGACGCGTGGAGCACAGATACGCAGTATTTT
>NA|TRBV19|TRBJ1-6|NA
CASSSWTKDSPLHF
TGTGCCAGTAGTAGTTGGACAAAGGATTCACCCCTCCACTTT
>NA|TRBV4-2|TRBJ2-3|NA
CASSQALGRIVDTQYF
TGTGCCAGCAGCCAAGCGCTCGGCAGGATAGTAGATACGCAGTATTTT
>NA|TRBV5-1|TRBJ1-6|NA
CASSRQEIASYNSPLHF
TGCGCCAGCAGCCGACAGGAGATTGCATCCTATAATTCACCCCTCCACTTT
>NA|TRBV5-4|TRBJ1-6|NA
CASSFPTGPLHF
TGTGCCAGCAGCTTCCCAACAGGACCCCTCCACTTT
>NA|TRBV2|TRBJ1-2|NA
CASSGYQGSGYTF
TGTGCCAGCAGTGGGTACCAGGGAAGTGGCTACACCTTC
>few|TRBV5-6|TRBJ1-2|NA
CASSLEGNYGYTF
TGTGCCAGCAGCTTGGAGGGGAACTATGGCTACACCTTC
>few|TRBV28|TRBJ1-1|NA
CASSLWGGSNTEAFF
TGTGCCAGCAGTTTATGGGGAGGGAGTAACACTGAAGCTTTCTTT
>NA|TRBV7-9|TRBJ2-3|TRBD2
CASSPTSGGSTDTQYF
TGTGCCAGCAGCCCTACTAGCGGGGGAAGCACAGATACGCAGTATTTT
>NA|TRBV19|TRBJ2-7|TRBD1
CASSKIQGAAYEQYF
TGTGCCAGTAGTAAAATACAGGGGGCGGCCTACGAGCAGTACTTC
>NA|TRBV5-1|TRBJ1-2|TRBD1
CASSLDPGQADGYTF
TGCGCCAGCAGCTTGGACCCTGGACAGGCCGATGGCTACACCTTC
>few|TRBV10-3|TRBJ1-1|NA
CAISESPAGPENTEAFF
TGTGCCATCAGTGAGTCGCCGGCAGGCCCAGAGAACACTGAAGCTTTCTTT
>NA|TRBV10-2|TRBJ1-2|NA
CASSGAGSAYGYTF
TGCGCCAGCAGTGGGGCAGGGTCGGCCTATGGCTACACCTTC
>NA|TRBV7-9|TRBJ2-1|NA
CASSLGRRQYNEQFF
TGTGCCAGCAGCTTAGGACGGAGGCAGTACAATGAGCAGTTCTTC
>NA|TRBV28|TRBJ1-2|NA
CASSFSGADGYTF
TGTGCCAGCAGTTTTAGTGGGGCAGATGGCTACACCTTC
>NA|TRBV30|TRBJ2-1|NA
CAWSVSGTSLSYNEQFF
TGTGCCTGGAGTGTCTCCGGGACTTCTCTCTCCTACAATGAGCAGTTCTTC
>NA|TRBV6-1|TRBJ1-1|TRBD1
CASIARQGSAEAFF
TGTGCCAGCATCGCCCGACAGGGGAGCGCTGAAGCTTTCTTT
>NA|TRBV7-9|TRBJ2-5|TRBD1
CASSLGQGQTQYF
TGTGCCAGCAGCTTAGGACAGGGCCAGACCCAGTACTTC
>NA|TRBV19|TRBJ2-7|NA
CASSPGQRTYEQYF
TGTGCCAGTAGCCCAGGACAGCGCACCTACGAGCAGTACTTC
>NA|TRBV7-2|TRBJ2-7|NA
CASSSQGLNEQYF
TGTGCCAGCAGCTCCCAGGGCTTAAACGAGCAGTACTTC
>NA|TRBV5-6|TRBJ2-7|NA
CASSSFYEQYF
TGTGCCAGCAGCTCCTTTTACGAGCAGTACTTC
>once|TRBV7-6|TRBJ2-1|TRBD2
CASSLFLRLSGTIYNEQFF
TGTGCCAGCAGCTTATTCCTCCGCCTCAGCGGGACGATCTACAATGAGCAGTTCTTC
>NA|TRBV4-2|TRBJ1-2|NA
CASSQPGCGYTF
TGTGCCAGCAGTCAACCAGGGTGTGGCTACACCTTC
>NA|TRBV10-3|TRBJ2-1|NA
CAISESPHSYNEQFF
TGTGCCATCAGTGAGTCTCCCCACTCCTACAATGAGCAGTTCTTC
>NA|TRBV9|TRBJ1-1|NA
CASSVTANTEAFF
TGTGCCAGCAGCGTAACAGCCAACACTGAAGCTTTCTTT
>NA|TRBV5-1|TRBJ2-2|NA
CASSSKTESGELFF
TGCGCCAGCAGCTCGAAGACAGAATCCGGGGAGCTGTTTTTT
>NA|TRBV5-1|TRBJ2-6|NA
CASSSEGGRSPSGANVLTF
TGCGCCAGCAGCTCTGAAGGAGGACGCAGCCCCTCTGGGGCCAACGTCCTGACTTTC
>NA|TRBV19|TRBJ2-1|TRBD2
CATRSGGSSYNEQFF
TGTGCCACCAGAAGCGGGGGGAGCTCCTACAATGAGCAGTTCTTC
>few|TRBV6-1|TRBJ1-1|NA
CASRGSGANTEAFF
TGTGCCAGCCGGGGGTCCGGGGCCAACACTGAAGCTTTCTTT
>NA|TRBV4-2|TRBJ1-6|TRBD1
CASSQDLSGTDNFSYNSPLHF
TGTGCCAGCAGCCAAGATCTCTCAGGGACAGATAATTTCTCCTATAATTCACCCCTCCACTTT
>NA|TRBV7-3|TRBJ2-2|TRBD1
CASSLGGQGNTGELFF
TGTGCCAGCAGCTTAGGGGGACAGGGGAACACCGGGGAGCTGTTTTTT
>once|TRBV28|TRBJ2-7|NA
CASSPHREQYF
TGTGCCAGCAGTCCGCATCGGGAGCAGTACTTC